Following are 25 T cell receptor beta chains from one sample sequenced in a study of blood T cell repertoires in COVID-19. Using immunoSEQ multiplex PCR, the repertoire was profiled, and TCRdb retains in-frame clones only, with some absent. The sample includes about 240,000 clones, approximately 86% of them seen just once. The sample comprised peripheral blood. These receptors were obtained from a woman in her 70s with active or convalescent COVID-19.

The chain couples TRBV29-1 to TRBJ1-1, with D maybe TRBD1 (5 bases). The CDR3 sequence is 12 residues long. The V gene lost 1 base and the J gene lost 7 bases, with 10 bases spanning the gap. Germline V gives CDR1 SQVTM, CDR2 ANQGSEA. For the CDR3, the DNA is TGCAGCGTTGAAGTTACAGGAATTGAAGCTTTCTTT. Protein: CSVEVTGIEAFF.

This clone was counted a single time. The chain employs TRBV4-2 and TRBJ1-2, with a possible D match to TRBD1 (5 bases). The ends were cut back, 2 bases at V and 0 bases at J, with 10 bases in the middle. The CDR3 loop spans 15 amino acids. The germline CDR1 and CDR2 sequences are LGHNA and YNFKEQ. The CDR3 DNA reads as TGTGCCAGCAGCCAACTGACAGATACTAACTATGGCTACACCTTC. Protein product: CASSQLTDTNYGYTF.

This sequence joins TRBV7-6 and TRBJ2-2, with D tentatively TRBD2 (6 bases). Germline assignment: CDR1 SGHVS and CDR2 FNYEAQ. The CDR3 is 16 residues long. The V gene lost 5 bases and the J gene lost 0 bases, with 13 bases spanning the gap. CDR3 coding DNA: TGTGCCAGCAGCCCCCAAGGGAGGACGAACACCGGGGAGCTGTTTTTT. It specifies CASSPQGRTNTGELFF.

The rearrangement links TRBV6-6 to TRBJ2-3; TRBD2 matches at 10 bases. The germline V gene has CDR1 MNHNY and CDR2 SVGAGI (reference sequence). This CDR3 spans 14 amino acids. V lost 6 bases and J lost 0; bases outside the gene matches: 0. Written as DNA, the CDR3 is TGTGCCAGCAGACTAGCGGGAAGCACAGATACGCAGTATTTT. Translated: CASRLAGSTDTQYF.

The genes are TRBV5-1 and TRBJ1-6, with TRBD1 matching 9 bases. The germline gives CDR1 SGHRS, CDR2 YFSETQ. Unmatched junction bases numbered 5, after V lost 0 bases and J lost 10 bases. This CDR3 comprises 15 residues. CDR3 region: CASSLAGTGQSPLHF. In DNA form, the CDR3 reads TGCGCCAGCAGCTTGGCGGGGACAGGGCAATCACCCCTCCACTTT.

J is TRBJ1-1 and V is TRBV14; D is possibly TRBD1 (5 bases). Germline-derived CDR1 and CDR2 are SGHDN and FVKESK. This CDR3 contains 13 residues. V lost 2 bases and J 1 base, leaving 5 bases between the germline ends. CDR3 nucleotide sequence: TGTGCCAGCAGCCAACAGGGGAACACTGAAGCTTTCTTT. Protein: CASSQQGNTEAFF.

Here the CDR3 DNA reads TGTGCCACCAGCAGAGATTACTCGGGCACCGGGGAGCTGTTTTTT. This sequence encodes CATSRDYSGTGELFF. The chain has TRBV15 and TRBJ2-2, with D hard to call. Germline assignment: CDR1 LNHNV and CDR2 YYDKDF (reference sequence). This CDR3 spans 15 amino acids. The V and J ends lost 0 bases and 4 bases respectively, with 9 bases between them.

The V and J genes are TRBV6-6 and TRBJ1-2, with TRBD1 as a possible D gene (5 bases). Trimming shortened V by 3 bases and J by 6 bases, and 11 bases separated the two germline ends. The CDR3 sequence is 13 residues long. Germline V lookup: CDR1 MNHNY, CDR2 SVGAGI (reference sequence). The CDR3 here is CASSYSGWDGYTF. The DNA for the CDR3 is TGTGCCAGCAGTTATTCAGGGTGGGATGGCTACACCTTC.

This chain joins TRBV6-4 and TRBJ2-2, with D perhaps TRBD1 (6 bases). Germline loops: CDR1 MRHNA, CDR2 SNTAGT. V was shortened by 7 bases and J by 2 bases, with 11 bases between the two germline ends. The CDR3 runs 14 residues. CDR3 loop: CASTGQPNTGELFF. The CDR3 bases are TGTGCCAGCACTGGACAGCCTAACACCGGGGAGCTGTTTTTT.

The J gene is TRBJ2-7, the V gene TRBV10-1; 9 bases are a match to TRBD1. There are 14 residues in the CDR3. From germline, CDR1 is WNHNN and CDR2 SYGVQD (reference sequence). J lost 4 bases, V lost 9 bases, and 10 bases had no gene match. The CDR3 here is CASRETGGNYEQYF. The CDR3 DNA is TGCGCCAGTCGTGAGACAGGGGGGAATTACGAGCAGTACTTC.

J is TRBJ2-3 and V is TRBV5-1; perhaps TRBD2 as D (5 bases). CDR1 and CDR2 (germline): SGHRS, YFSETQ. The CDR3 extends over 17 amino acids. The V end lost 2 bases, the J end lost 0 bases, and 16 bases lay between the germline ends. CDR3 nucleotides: TGCGCCAGCAGCTTCCAGTCTTTTAGAGGGAGCACAGATACGCAGTATTTT. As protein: CASSFQSFRGSTDTQYF.

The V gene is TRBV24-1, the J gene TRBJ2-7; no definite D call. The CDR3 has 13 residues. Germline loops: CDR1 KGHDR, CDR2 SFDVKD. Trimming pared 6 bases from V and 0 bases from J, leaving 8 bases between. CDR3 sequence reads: CATSKQSSYEQYF. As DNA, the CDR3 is TGTGCCACCAGTAAACAGAGCTCCTACGAGCAGTACTTC.

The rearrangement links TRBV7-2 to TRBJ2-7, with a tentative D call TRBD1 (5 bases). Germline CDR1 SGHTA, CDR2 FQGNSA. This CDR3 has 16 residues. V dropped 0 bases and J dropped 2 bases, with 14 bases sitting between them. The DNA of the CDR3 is TGTGCCAGCAGCTTAGCGTCCCAGGGTTATCCCTACGAGCAGTACTTC. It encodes CASSLASQGYPYEQYF.

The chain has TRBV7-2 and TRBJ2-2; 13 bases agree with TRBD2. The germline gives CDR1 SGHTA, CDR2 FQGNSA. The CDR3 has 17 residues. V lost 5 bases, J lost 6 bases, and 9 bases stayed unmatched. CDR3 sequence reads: CASSRTRTSGGPGELFF. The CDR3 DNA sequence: TGTGCCAGCAGCCGCACAAGGACTAGCGGGGGCCCCGGGGAGCTGTTTTTT.

CDR3 residues: CASSAQGAGGYTF. The DNA of the CDR3 is TGTGCCAGTAGTGCCCAGGGGGCCGGAGGCTACACCTTC. This sequence joins TRBV19 and TRBJ1-2, with 8 bases aligning to TRBD1. Germline V CDR1 and CDR2: LNHDA, SQIVND (reference sequence). The CDR3 sequence is 13 residues long. V dropped 5 bases and J dropped 8; count of bases not matched to a gene: 7.

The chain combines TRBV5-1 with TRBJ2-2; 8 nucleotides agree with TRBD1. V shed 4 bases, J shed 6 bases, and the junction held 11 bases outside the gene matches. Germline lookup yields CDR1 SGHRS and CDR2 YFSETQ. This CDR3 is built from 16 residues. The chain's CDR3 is CASSRSPRTGPGELFF. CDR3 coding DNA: TGCGCCAGCAGCCGTTCCCCTCGGACAGGGCCCGGGGAGCTGTTTTTT.

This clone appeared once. The CDR3 DNA sequence: TGTGCCAGTAACCAGGGCTCTGGCTACACCTTC. Translated: CASNQGSGYTF. The V and J genes are TRBV19 and TRBJ1-2; perhaps TRBD1 as D (5 bases). CDR1 and CDR2 (germline): LNHDA, SQIVND (reference sequence). The CDR3 has 11 residues. With 7 bases removed from V and 7 bases from J, the gap between germline ends came to 10 bases. Looking up the rest from reference TRBV19 and TRBJ1-2 gives the full variable domain: DGGITQSPKYLFRKEGQNVTLSCEQNLNHDAMYWYRQDPGQGLRLIYYSQIVNDFQKGDIAEGYSVSREKKESFPLTVTSAQKNPTAFYLCASNQGSGYTFGSGTRLTVV.

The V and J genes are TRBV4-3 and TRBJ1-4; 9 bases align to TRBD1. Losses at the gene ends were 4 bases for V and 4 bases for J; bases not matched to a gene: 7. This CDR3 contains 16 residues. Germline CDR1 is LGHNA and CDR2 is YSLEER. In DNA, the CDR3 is TGCGCCAGCAGCCTAATGACAGGGGGAAATAATGAAAAACTGTTTTTT. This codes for CASSLMTGGNNEKLFF.

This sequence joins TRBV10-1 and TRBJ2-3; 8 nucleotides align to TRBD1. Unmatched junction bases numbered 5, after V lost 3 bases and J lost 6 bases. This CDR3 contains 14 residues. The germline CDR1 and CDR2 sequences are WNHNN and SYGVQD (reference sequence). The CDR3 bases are TGCGCCAGCAGTGACCCGAGGACAGGGGATACGCAGTATTTT. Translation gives CASSDPRTGDTQYF.

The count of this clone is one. Here the CDR3 DNA reads TGTGCCAGCAGCGCCACGGGGGGGCCAGATACGCAGTATTTT. It encodes CASSATGGPDTQYF. V usage is TRBV9 and J usage is TRBJ2-3, with 8 positions matching TRBD2. Germline lookup yields CDR1 SGDLS and CDR2 YYNGEE. The CDR3 length is 14 residues. V lost 3 bases, J lost 4 bases, and 4 bases stayed unmatched.

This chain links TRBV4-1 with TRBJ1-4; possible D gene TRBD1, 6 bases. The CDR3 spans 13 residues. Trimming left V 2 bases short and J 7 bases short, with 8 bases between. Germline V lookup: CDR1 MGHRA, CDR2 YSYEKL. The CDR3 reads CASSQSRGEKLFF. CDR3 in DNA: TGCGCCAGCAGCCAATCCAGGGGTGAAAAACTGTTTTTT.

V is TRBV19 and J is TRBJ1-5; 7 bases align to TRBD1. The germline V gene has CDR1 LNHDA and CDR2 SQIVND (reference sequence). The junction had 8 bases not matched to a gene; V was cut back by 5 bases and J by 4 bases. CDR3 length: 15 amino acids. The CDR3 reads CASSSSGTENQPQHF. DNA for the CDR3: TGTGCCAGTAGTTCGTCCGGGACAGAGAATCAGCCCCAGCATTTT.

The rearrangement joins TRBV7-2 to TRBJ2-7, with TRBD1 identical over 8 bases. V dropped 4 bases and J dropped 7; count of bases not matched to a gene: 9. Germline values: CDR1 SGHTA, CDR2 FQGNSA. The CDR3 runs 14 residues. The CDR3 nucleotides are TGTGCCAGCAGCTCGGGACAGGCGCCCCAGGAGCAGTACTTC. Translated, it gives CASSSGQAPQEQYF.

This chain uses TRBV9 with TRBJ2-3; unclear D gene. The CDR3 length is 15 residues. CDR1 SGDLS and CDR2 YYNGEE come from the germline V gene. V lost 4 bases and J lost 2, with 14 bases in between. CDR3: CASSLEGGSTDTQYF. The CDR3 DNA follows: TGTGCCAGCAGCCTGGAAGGCGGTTCCACAGATACGCAGTATTTT.

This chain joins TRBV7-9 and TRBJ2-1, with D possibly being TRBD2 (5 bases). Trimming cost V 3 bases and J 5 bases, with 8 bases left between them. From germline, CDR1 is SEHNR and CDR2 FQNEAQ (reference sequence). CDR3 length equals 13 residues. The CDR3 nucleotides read TGTGCCAGCAGCTTGGCCGGGGACAATGAGCAGTTCTTC. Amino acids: CASSLAGDNEQFF.